The clone carrying this TCR beta chain appeared a few times. Its antigen is currently unknown. The ends lost 3 bases at V and 1 base at J; junction bases unmatched: 5. The CDR3 consists of 16 residues. Researchers amplified the TCR beta CDR3 regions from RNA transcripts. The TCR CDR3 first-round RT-PCR relied on the HTBI primer set. In TCRdb, the multiplex PCR reads were re-called with MiXCR into one record per CDR3 protein. The table shows a few hundred thousand distinct CDR3 sequences, with approximately 14% occurring only once. This record belongs to a study of T cells in Graves' hyperthyroidism and ophthalmopathy. General observations from the study: Most clonotypes expanded in the thyroid (above 0.001) were also present in blood.

Disease lasting under 3 months, a NOSPECS grade of at least 4, and a Clinical Activity Score of at least 3 were features of the ophthalmopathy patients. Sequenced material: blood. The chain joins TRBV12-3 or TRBV12-4 to TRBJ2-3; TRBD2 matches 9 bases. The clonotype was recovered from a woman aged 40 to 50 with Graves' ophthalmopathy. In DNA, the CDR3 is TGTGCCAGCAGTTTTTATAGCGGGAGTGGCACAGATACGCAGTATTTT. Protein product: CASSFYSGSGTDTQYF.